This T cell receptor beta chain was obtained from a study of cytomegalovirus exposure and HLA in healthy donors (dated by TCRdb to 2015 to 2018). About the full investigation: In an earlier analysis of roughly 500 of the donors, 276 Gb of sequence data and 90 million to 120 million unique TCR beta sequences from about 190 million T cells were reported. An early release covering 550 to 700 HLA-typed donors comprised 250 to 350 gigabases of sequencing data and 85 million or so unique TCR sequences. The genetic ancestry cluster associated with self-reported Caucasian donors included 81% of the roughly 400 genotyped donors. The study aimed to test whether cataloging public T cell receptors could reveal signatures of past pathogen exposure. Using immunosequencing, the study profiled T cell repertoires from about 610 subjects and related those repertoires to cytomegalovirus serostatus. A separate validation cohort of 90 to 150 different subjects was used in addition to the 666-subject first cohort. To predict cytomegalovirus infection status, the study brought together high-throughput TCR immunosequencing, statistical association of individual TCRs with disease status, and machine learning. A later analysis re-analyzed previously published TCR beta repertoires from approximately 700 donors and added high-resolution HLA genotyping to study TCR occurrence patterns. Rather than using new phenotypic data, the later analysis identified candidate immune exposures from TCR beta sequences and from how often those sequences occurred across donors. An earlier analysis of around 640 of the donors used high-throughput TCR beta sequencing to judge whether each TCR beta V gene segment behaved as functional or pseudogenic. Alongside the repertoire data, information on donor age, sex, ethnicity and CMV serostatus was compiled. In a later genetic analysis, genome-wide SNP genotypes for about three fifths of the 666 donors were used, and that subset was treated as a discovery cohort. All discovery cohort repertoires had been generated using a single sequencing platform. HLA typing covered class I and class II loci at four-digit resolution. The number of typed donors differed by locus: roughly 629-640 for A, B, C, DRB1 and DQB1; roughly 510 for DQA1; 600 to 610 for DPA1; and roughly 490 for DPB1. Roughly 5 DR-DQ haplotypes were handled as single units for association and clustering, since linkage in the cohort was strong. On average, around 230,000 unique TCR beta nucleotide sequences were sequenced per donor among roughly 430 genotyped donors of the cohort, with roughly 18% of those sequences being non-productive.

Regarding this clone: Its antigen is not yet known. No clone much larger than this one lies a single base away; base qualities are absent.

Library construction relied on the immunoSEQ multiplex PCR assay. A mixture of 60 forward primers for TCR Vbeta segments and 13 reverse primers for TCR Jbeta segments was used in the multiplex PCR. Amplification of the CDR3 region of rearranged TCR beta genes was performed with a multiplex PCR assay on genomic DNA. Amplified TCR beta libraries were sequenced as 87-base-pair reads on the Illumina HiSeq System. The study's processing was this. A later analysis counted about 80 million unique TCR beta chains across the 650 to 700 repertoires, and 10 million to 12 million of these chains were shared by at least two donors. Raw reads were error-corrected and collapsed into unique sequences with a nearest-neighbor algorithm that merged closely related sequences to remove PCR and sequencing errors. Alignment of CDR3 sequences to IMGT reference sequences was used to assign V, D and J gene segments. For a sequence to be retained, a match of at least six nucleotides was required to both a V gene segment and a J gene segment. A rearrangement was called productive if the CDR3 had no stop codons and remained in frame with V and J, and every other rearrangement was called non-productive. Following IMGT convention, CDR3 was defined as the stretch from the second conserved V-encoded cysteine up to the conserved J-encoded phenylalanine. Sequences without an unambiguous match to a single V gene segment were excluded from the earlier analysis of about 600 of the donors. An earlier analysis of several hundred of the donors classified V segments as functional when productive rearrangements were above 56.7% and as segregating when the standard deviation between donors was above 5%. A statistical classification framework was built to diagnose cytomegalovirus status from the catalog of TCR beta chain sequences. In a later analysis, TCR nucleotide sequences were compared against IMGT/GENE-DB human TR gene sequences so that V and J genes could be assigned. In a later analysis, CDR3 sequences and most-parsimonious VDJ recombination scenarios were assigned using the TCRdist pipeline. In a later analysis, every TCR beta chain was defined by the combination of its CDR3 amino acid sequence and its V-gene family, and reads without a unique V-gene family were dropped. As a way to deal with suspected cross-contamination and a sequencing artifact, a later analysis dropped hundreds of nucleotide sequences that were highly shared and had low generation probability. In a later analysis, a clonal expansion index was calculated for each public chain from normalized within-repertoire ranks of inferred template counts. A later analysis computed generation probabilities with a VDJ recombination model fitted to out-of-frame rearrangements, and checked the results against IGoR. A later analysis scored TCR-TCR, TCR-HLA and TCR-CMV co-occurrence with hypergeometric tests, applying a repertoire-size bias correction to TCR pairs. In a later analysis, false discovery rates were estimated by permuting HLA or CMV assignments 20 times. In a later analysis, co-occurring TCRs were grouped using DBSCAN, with TCRdist sequence similarity added in when clustering inside HLA-allele-positive subsets. Repertoires with fewer than 30,000 or more than 120,000 public chains were left out of co-occurrence clustering, as were about five repertoires with anomalous nucleotide sharing. Here the immuneACCESS table is served through TCRdb, limited to in-frame sequences with V and J called. Missing clones are a known gap in these copies; in checked studies unresolved V genes cover under half, and the rest lacks a known reason. For V, J and clone size, that table is used; D and trimming come from the DNA. The sample yields about 83,000 clones; under 80% were counted once. The top ten hold roughly 4.2% of the sample.

Points the paper makes about the study in general: In a later analysis, several top co-occurrence clusters were reported to appear linked to parvovirus B19, influenza, CMV and Epstein-Barr virus. Because the 87-base-pair reads could not distinguish some IMGT-functional V segments, including TRBV6-2 and TRBV6-3, those segments were excluded. A group of highly shared sequence variants was considered likely to be a technical artifact of the sequencing pipeline. CMV serostatus was the only immune exposure information available for the cohort. The study gave a list of about 170 TCR beta chains associated with cytomegalovirus. It was suggested by the authors that the approach could potentially be generalized to other disease states and immunological phenotypes. A further reported finding was that TCR beta sequences accurately predicted the HLA-A and HLA-B alleles for most subjects in the first cohort. This cohort had only TCR beta chains sequenced, and the lack of alpha or paired-chain data limited which features could be detected. Linkage disequilibrium might explain the correlated functional status among segregating V segments, but an unknown experimental factor could not be ruled out. Because counts were too low, more than 15 rarely observed V segments, including chromosome 9 orphons, were excluded from the earlier analysis of fewer than 650 of the donors. Because HLA typing was missing for some donors at each locus, association tests included only the typed subset. V-gene and J-gene trimming of TCR beta chains was associated with a missense DCLRE1C variant in a later genetic analysis, and the association was replicated in an independent cohort. A later analysis found that most CMV-associated TCR beta chains appeared HLA-restricted, with HLA associations seemingly driven largely by CMV exposure. The presence/absence analyses assumed that sequencing depth was roughly uniform across donors, and that assumption may not be true. Most TCR sequences were seen in very few donors, while some public TCRs were found in many individuals. In a later genetic analysis, fewer N-insertions in productive TCRs were reported among donors in an Asian-associated ancestry cluster than the 666-donor mean. In an earlier analysis of some 640 of the donors, most TCR beta V segments were observed in productive rearrangements about 90% or about 30% of the time, broadly matching IMGT annotations. At a false discovery rate of 0.05, a later analysis linked about 17,000 TCR beta sequences to specific HLA alleles. A few of the identified cytomegalovirus-associated TCR beta chains were confirmed in vitro to be specific for cytomegalovirus antigens. Compared with equally common non-associated chains, HLA-associated TCR beta chains in a later analysis were more clonally expanded and had lower generation probabilities. Cytomegalovirus status was reported to be diagnosed by the classifier with high specificity and sensitivity in both the original and validation cohorts. In a later analysis, TCR association rates were found to vary across HLA loci, with the most associated TCRs seen for DRB1 alleles and the fewest for HLA-C alleles. When HLA alleles, especially DR and DQ, strongly co-occurred, TCR associations were difficult to assign to individual alleles.

In total, just over 650 healthy bone marrow donors made up the cohort. Cohort members were all nominally healthy when sampled, although unrecorded immune exposures were likely present. The donor was CMV seronegative and was included in the group of several hundred seronegative cohort members. Each donor provided a peripheral blood sample, and peripheral blood mononuclear cells were used for TCR beta sequencing. Genomic DNA was extracted from the blood cell samples with the Qiagen DNeasy Blood Extraction Kit. Trimming removed 7 bases from V and 0 bases from J, leaving 22 bases between the germline ends. The CDR3, from cysteine to phenylalanine, totals 18 residues. Just the 54-base CDR3 DNA is kept, in frame starting at base 1. Looking up the germline V gene yields CDR1 LGHNA and CDR2 YNFKEQ.

The sequencing sample was made of PBMCs. The rearrangement joined TRBV4-2 to TRBJ1-3, with a tentative D gene TRBD1 over 5 matching bases. The sequence came from a man in his sixties in good health and CMV-seronegative. The nucleotide sequence is TGTGCCAGCATAAAAGAGGGGATTGGGGGGGACTCTGGAAACACCATATATTTT. The resulting protein is CASIKEGIGGDSGNTIYF.